Reported below is one T cell receptor (beta chain). The data were taken from a study of blood T cell repertoires in COVID-19. Study-level information: The cDNA or gDNA used as material had been derived from T cells, B-cell-depleted T cells, or PBMCs.

Participant reports of clinical history set cohort assignment. Germline CDR1 reads SGHNT; CDR2 reads YENEEA. The CDR3 consists of 18 residues. V lost 5 bases to trimming and J lost 4 bases; unmatched junction nucleotides: 11. Original analysis: Amplification with reference gene primers provided the estimates of nucleated cell counts. The table came from immunoSEQ multiplex PCR; TCRdb's copy has only in-frame clones and leaves some out. The V and J calls and the clone size are those of that table, but D and trimming were determined from the DNA. The table has approximately 260,000 clones, about nine tenths seen once.

This rearrangement joins TRBV11-3 to TRBJ2-7; 16 nucleotides match TRBD2. The sequence was obtained from a woman aged 60 to 75 who had recovered from COVID-19. The sample was PBMCs or T cells enriched from blood (not recorded which). The CDR3 reads CASSHLPGTSGRAYEQYF. In DNA form, the CDR3 reads TGTGCCAGCAGCCATCTCCCCGGGACTAGCGGGAGGGCTTACGAGCAGTACTTC.